This T cell receptor beta chain comes out of a study of blood T cell repertoires in COVID-19. Study-level information: Material from acute and convalescent COVID-19 was sourced from the United States, Italy and Spain.

Authors' methods: Reference gene primer amplification gave nucleated cell count estimates. Profiled with immunoSEQ multiplex PCR; TCRdb holds only in-frame clones, not every one. V and J calls and clone size come straight from that table; D and trimming were deduced from the DNA. Of 200,000 to 250,000 clones listed, approximately 90% were seen once; the top ten hold roughly 2.6%. Donors were grouped by their self-reported clinical history. Either two negative PCRs, clearance, or symptom resolution qualified Cohort 3 donors as recovered. Germline V lookup: CDR1 SGHVS, CDR2 FQNEAQ. The CDR3 has 14 residues. V lost 5 bases, J lost 6 bases, and 14 bases lay in between.

Sequenced input: PBMCs or T cells enriched from blood (not recorded which). This clonotype was sampled from a woman aged 30 to 39 who had recovered from COVID-19. V usage is TRBV7-8 and J usage is TRBJ2-4, with D maybe TRBD2 (6 bases). The CDR3 region is CASSERLGTNIQYF. CDR3 nucleotide sequence: TGTGCCAGCAGCGAACGACTAGGGACAAACATTCAGTACTTC.